The 7 T cell receptor beta chains below were found in one sample sequenced in a study of cytomegalovirus exposure and HLA in healthy donors. PCR was performed using 60 Vbeta and 13 Jbeta primers. Assay: immunoSEQ multiplex PCR; the TCRdb copy retains only in-frame clones and omits some. The sample has some 130,000 clones, about 80% seen once. The specimen sequenced was PBMCs. All receptors derive from a human donor in good health.

This chain joins TRBV6-1 and TRBJ2-7, with TRBD2 as a possible D gene (6 bases). Looked up from germline, CDR1 is MNHNS and CDR2 is SASEGT. CDR3 length equals 14 residues. The germline V and J ends were trimmed by 2 bases and 1 base, with 9 bases remaining between them. The CDR3 DNA follows: TGTGCCAGCAGTGAATGGGGGGATTCCTACGAGCAGTACTTC. Protein sequence: CASSEWGDSYEQYF.

The V and J genes are TRBV6-5 and TRBJ1-2; D not certain. Trimming took off 2 bases at V and 7 bases at J, with 11 bases between the two ends. This CDR3 contains 13 residues. Germline lookup yields CDR1 MNHEY and CDR2 SVGAGI. CDR3 sequence (DNA): TGTGCCAGCAGTTACCGGTCGGAGGGTGGCTACACCTTC. This encodes CASSYRSEGGYTF.

V and J are TRBV11-2 and TRBJ1-1; possible D gene TRBD1, 5 bases. The CDR3 covers 17 residues. Per the germline V gene, CDR1 is SGHAT and CDR2 is FQNNGV. Trimming removed 0 bases from V and 0 bases from J, with 14 bases in between. The CDR3 DNA reads TGTGCCAGCAGCTTAGATCTAAGGGGCAGATTGAACACTGAAGCTTTCTTT. This codes for CASSLDLRGRLNTEAFF.

This sequence joins TRBV5-4 and TRBJ1-4; 7 nucleotides align to TRBD1. V was pared by 0 bases and J by 8 bases, with 7 bases of the junction left unmatched. The CDR3 runs 15 residues. Germline lookup yields CDR1 SGHNT and CDR2 YYREEE (reference sequence). CDR3 DNA sequence: TGTGCCAGCAGCTTGGGAGGGGGCTCCCGAGAAAAACTGTTTTTT. This codes for CASSLGGGSREKLFF.

This clone was detected only once. The genes are TRBV7-8 and TRBJ2-3; 7 bases line up with TRBD1. V dropped 1 base and J dropped 2; count of bases not matched to a gene: 12. The germline CDR1 and CDR2 sequences are SGHVS and FQNEAQ. This CDR3 spans 18 amino acids. The CDR3 protein is CASSLEYWGTDTTDTQYF. The CDR3 DNA reads TGTGCCAGCAGCTTAGAGTACTGGGGGACAGACACCACAGATACGCAGTATTTT.

The rearrangement links TRBV14 to TRBJ2-4, with D hard to call. V dropped 0 bases and J dropped 3 bases, with 15 bases sitting between them. The CDR3 is 17 residues long. The germline V gene has CDR1 SGHDN and CDR2 FVKESK. The CDR3 bases are TGTGCCAGCAGCCAAGATCATGGTTTTTCGGTCAAAAACATTCAGTACTTC. Its translation is CASSQDHGFSVKNIQYF. The entire variable domain, with the rest obtained from reference TRBV14 and TRBJ2-4, is as follows: EAGVTQFPSHSVIEKGQTVTLRCDPISGHDNLYWYRRVMGKEIKFLLHFVKESKQDESGMPNNRFLAERTGGTYSTLKVQPAELEDSGVYFCASSQDHGFSVKNIQYFGAGTRLSVL.

The rearrangement uses TRBV13 and TRBJ1-1; 7 positions agree with TRBD1. The CDR3 extends over 15 amino acids. With 2 bases clipped from V and 6 bases from J, the junction kept 9 bases outside the gene matches. Germline assignment: CDR1 PRHDT and CDR2 FYEKMQ (reference sequence). The CDR3 sequence: CASSLPQGTRAEAFF. DNA for the CDR3: TGTGCCAGCAGCTTACCACAGGGGACCCGCGCTGAAGCTTTCTTT.